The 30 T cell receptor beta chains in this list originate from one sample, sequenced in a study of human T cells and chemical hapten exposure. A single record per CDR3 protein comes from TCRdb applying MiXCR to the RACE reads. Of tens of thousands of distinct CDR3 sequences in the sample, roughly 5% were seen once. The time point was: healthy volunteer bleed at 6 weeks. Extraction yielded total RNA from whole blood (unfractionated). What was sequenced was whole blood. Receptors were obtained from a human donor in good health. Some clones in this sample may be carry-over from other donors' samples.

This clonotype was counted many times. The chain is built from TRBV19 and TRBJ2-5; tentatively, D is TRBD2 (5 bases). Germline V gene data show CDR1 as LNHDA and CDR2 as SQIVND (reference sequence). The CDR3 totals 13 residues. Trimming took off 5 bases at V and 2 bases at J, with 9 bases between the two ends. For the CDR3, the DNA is TGTGCCAGTAGTCTCCGGGATCAAGAGACCCAGTACTTC. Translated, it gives CASSLRDQETQYF.

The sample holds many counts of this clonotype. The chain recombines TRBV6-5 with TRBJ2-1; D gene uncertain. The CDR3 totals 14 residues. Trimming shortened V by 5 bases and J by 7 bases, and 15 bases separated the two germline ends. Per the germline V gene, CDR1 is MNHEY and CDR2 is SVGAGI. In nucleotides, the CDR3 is TGTGCCAGCAGTCGGACCGCTGGGTGGAATGAGCAGTTCTTC. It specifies CASSRTAGWNEQFF.

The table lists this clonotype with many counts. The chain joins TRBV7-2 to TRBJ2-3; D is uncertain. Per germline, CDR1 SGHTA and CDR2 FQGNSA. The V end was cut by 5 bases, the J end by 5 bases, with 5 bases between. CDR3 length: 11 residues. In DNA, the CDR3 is TGTGCCAGCAGCCCGAGAGATACGCAGTATTTT. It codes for CASSPRDTQYF.

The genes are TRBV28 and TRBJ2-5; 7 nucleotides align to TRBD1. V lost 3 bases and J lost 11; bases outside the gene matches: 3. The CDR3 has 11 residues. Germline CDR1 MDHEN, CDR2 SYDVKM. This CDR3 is CASSFPGGQYF. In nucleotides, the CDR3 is TGTGCCAGCAGTTTTCCAGGGGGTCAGTACTTC.

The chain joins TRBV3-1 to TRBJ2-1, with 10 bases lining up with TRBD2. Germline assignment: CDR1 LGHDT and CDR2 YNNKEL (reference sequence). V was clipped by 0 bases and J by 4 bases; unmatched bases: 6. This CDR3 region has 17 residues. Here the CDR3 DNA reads TGTGCCAGCAGCCAAGATCGGGGACTAGCGATATACAATGAGCAGTTCTTC. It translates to CASSQDRGLAIYNEQFF.

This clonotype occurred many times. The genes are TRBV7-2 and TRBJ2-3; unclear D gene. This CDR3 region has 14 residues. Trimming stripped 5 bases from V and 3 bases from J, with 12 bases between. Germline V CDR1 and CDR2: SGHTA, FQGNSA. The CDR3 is CASSRPVVTDTQYF. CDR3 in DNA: TGTGCCAGCAGCCGCCCGGTAGTAACAGATACGCAGTATTTT.

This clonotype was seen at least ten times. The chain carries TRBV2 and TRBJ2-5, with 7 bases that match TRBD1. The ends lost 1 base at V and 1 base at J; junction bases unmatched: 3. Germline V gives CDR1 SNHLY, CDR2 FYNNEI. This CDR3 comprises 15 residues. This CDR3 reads CASSEGGQRQETQYF. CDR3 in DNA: TGTGCCAGCAGTGAAGGGGGACAGCGCCAAGAGACCCAGTACTTC.

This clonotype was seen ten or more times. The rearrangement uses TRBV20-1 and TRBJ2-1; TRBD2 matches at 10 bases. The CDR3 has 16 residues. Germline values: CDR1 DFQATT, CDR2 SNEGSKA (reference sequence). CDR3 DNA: TGCAGCGTACTAGCGGGAAGGGGAAATTCCTACAATGAGCAGTTCTTC. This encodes CSVLAGRGNSYNEQFF.

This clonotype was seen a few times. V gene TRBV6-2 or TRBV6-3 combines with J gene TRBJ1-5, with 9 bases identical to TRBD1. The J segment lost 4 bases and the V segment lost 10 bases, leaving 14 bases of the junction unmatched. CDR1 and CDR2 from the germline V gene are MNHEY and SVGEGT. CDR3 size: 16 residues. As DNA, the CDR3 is TGTGCCACGGAGGCCTACAGGGGGCTGGGGAATCAGCCCCAGCATTTT. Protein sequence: CATEAYRGLGNQPQHF.

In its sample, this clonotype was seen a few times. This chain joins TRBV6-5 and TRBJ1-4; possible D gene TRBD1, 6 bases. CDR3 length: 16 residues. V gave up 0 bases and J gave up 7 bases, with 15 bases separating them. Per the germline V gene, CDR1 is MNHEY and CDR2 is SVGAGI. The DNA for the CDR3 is TGTGCCAGCAGTTACTCTCCGTGGGGGGCAGCTGAAAAACTGTTTTTT. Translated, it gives CASSYSPWGAAEKLFF.

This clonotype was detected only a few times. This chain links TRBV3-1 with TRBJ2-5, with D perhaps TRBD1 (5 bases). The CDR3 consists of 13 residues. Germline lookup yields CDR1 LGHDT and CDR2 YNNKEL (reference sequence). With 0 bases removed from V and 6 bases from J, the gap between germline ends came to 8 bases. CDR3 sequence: CASSQDKGQTQYF. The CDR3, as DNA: TGTGCCAGCAGCCAAGATAAGGGGCAGACCCAGTACTTC.

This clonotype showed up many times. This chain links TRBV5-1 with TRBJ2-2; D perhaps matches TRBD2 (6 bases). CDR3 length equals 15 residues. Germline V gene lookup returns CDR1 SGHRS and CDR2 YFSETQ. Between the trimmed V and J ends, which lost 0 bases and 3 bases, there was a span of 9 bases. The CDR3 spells CASSLAAGHTGELFF. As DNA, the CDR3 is TGCGCCAGCAGCTTGGCCGCGGGGCACACCGGGGAGCTGTTTTTT.

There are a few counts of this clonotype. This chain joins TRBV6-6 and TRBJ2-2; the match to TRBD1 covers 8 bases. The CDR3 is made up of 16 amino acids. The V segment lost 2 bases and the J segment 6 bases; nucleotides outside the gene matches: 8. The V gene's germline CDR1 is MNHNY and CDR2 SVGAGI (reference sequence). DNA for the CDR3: TGTGCCAGCAGTTACAATGGACAGGGTAGTCCCGGGGAGCTGTTTTTT. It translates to CASSYNGQGSPGELFF.

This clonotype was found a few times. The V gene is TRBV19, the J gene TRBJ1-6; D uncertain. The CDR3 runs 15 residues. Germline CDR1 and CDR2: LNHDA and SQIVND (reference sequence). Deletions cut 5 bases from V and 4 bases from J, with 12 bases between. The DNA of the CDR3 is TGTGCCAGTAGTGATCGCAGACAATATAATTCACCCCTCCACTTT. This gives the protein CASSDRRQYNSPLHF.

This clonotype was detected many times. In DNA form, the CDR3 reads TGCAGTGCTAGACGGACTGCACAGACCTACGAGCAGTACTTC. Translation gives CSARRTAQTYEQYF. The chain is built from TRBV20-1 and TRBJ2-7; possible D gene TRBD2, 5 bases. Germline V gene data show CDR1 as DFQATT and CDR2 as SNEGSKA (reference sequence). CDR3 length: 14 residues. Between the trimmed V and J ends, which lost 2 bases and 2 bases, there was a span of 13 bases.

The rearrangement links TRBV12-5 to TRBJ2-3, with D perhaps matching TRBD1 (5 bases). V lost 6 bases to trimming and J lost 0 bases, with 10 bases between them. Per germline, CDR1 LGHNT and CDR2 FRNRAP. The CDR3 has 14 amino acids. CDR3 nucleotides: TGTGCTAGTGGCCCCAGACAGAGCACAGATACGCAGTATTTT. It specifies CASGPRQSTDTQYF.

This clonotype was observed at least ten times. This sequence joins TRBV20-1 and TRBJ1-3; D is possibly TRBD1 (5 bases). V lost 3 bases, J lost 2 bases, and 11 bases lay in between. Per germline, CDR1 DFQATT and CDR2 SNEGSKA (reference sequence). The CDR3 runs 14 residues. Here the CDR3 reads CSARRQGPGNTIYF. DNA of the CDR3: TGCAGTGCTAGGCGGCAGGGCCCTGGAAACACCATATATTTT.

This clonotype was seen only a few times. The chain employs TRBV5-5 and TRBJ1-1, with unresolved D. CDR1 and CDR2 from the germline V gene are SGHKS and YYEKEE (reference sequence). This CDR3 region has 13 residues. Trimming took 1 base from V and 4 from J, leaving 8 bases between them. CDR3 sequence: CASSLSLPTEAFF. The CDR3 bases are TGTGCCAGCAGCTTGTCATTGCCCACTGAAGCTTTCTTT.

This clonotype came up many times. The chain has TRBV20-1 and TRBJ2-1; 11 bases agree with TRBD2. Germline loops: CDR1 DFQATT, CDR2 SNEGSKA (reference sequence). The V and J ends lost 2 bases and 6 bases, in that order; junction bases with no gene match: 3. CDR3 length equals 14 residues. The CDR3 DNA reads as TGCAGTGCTAGACTAGCGGGGGGAACCAATGAGCAGTTCTTC. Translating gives CSARLAGGTNEQFF.

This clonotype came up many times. CDR3 residues: CASSSGSVNEQFF. The DNA of the CDR3 is TGTGCCAGCAGTAGCGGGAGTGTAAATGAGCAGTTCTTC. This chain connects TRBV27 to TRBJ2-1; 8 bases agree with TRBD2. Per the germline V gene, CDR1 is MNHEY and CDR2 is SMNVEV (reference sequence). The CDR3 is 13 residues long. After removal of 5 bases from V and 7 bases from J, the junction contained 4 bases not matched to a gene.

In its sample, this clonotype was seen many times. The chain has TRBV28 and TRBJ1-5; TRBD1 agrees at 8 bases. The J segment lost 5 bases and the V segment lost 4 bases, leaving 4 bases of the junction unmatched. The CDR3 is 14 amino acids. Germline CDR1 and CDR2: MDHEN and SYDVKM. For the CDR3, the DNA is TGTGCCAGCAGTTGGGGACAGGTCTATCAGCCCCAGCATTTT. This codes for CASSWGQVYQPQHF.

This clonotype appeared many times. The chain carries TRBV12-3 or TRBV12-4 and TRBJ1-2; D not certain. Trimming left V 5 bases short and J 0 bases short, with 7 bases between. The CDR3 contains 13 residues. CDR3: CASSPPANYGYTF. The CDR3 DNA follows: TGTGCCAGCAGTCCCCCTGCTAACTATGGCTACACCTTC.

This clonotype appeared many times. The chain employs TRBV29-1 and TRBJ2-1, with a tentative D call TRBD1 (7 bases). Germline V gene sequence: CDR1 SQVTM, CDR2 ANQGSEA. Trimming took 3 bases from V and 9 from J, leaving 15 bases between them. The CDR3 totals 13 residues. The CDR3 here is CSVDLRQGGEQFF. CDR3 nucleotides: TGCAGCGTTGATCTTCGGCAGGGGGGTGAGCAGTTCTTC.

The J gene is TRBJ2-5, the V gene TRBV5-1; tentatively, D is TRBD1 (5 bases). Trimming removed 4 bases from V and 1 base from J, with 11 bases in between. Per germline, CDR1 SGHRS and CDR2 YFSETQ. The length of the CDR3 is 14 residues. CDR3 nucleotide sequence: TGCGCCAGCAGCATAACAGGTTTCCAAGAGACCCAGTACTTC. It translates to CASSITGFQETQYF.

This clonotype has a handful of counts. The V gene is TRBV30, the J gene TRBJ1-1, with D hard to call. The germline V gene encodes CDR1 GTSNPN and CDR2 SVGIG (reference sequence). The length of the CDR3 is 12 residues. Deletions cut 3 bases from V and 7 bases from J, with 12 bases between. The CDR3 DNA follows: TGTGCCTGGAGCCCCGGGTCTTTTGAAGCTTTCTTT. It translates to CAWSPGSFEAFF.

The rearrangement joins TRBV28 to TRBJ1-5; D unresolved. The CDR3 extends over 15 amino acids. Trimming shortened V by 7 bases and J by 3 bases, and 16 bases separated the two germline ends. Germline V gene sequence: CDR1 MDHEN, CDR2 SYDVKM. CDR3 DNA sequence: TGTGCCAGCACCCCGGCTCGGAGTTACAATCAGCCCCAGCATTTT. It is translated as CASTPARSYNQPQHF.

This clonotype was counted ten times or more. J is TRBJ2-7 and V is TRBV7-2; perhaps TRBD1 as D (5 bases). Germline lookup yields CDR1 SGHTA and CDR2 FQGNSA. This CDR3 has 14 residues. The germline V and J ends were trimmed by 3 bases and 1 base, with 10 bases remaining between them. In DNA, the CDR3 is TGTGCCAGCAGCTTTAACCGACAGTCCTACGAGCAGTACTTC. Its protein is CASSFNRQSYEQYF.

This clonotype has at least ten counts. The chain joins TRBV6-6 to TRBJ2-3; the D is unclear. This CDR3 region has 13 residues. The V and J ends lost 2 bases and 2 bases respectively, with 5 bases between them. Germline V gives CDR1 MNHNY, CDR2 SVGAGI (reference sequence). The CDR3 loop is CASSYGITDTQYF. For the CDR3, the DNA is TGTGCCAGCAGTTACGGTATCACAGATACGCAGTATTTT.

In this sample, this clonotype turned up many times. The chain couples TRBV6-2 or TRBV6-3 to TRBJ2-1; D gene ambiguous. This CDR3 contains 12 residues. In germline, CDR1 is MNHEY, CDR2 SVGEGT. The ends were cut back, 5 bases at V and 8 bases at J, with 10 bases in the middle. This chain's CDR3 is CASSAGWDEQFF. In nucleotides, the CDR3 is TGTGCCAGCAGTGCCGGTTGGGATGAGCAGTTCTTC.

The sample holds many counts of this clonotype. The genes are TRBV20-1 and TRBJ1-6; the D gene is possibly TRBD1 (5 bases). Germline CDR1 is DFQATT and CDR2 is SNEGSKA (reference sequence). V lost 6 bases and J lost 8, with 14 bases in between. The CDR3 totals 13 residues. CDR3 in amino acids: CSAAGTADSPLHF. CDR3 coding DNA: TGCAGTGCCGCCGGGACGGCAGATTCACCCCTCCACTTT.